This TCR beta chain appears in the sequencing data of a study of shared clonotypes between healthy human individuals. The CDR3 length is 15 residues. Trimming stripped 3 bases from V and 0 bases from J, with 8 bases between. CDR1 is LNHDA and CDR2 is SQIVND in the germline V gene (reference sequence). Profiled with immunoSEQ multiplex PCR; TCRdb holds only in-frame clones, not every one. The sample holds under 650,000 clones, about 95% seen once. The rearrangement links TRBV19 to TRBJ2-2; tentatively, D is TRBD2 (5 bases). This TCR came from a woman between 25 and 40 years old in good health. The sample taken for sequencing was naive CD4+ T cells sorted from blood. Subset meaning: CD45RA+ positively selected. The CDR3 DNA follows: TGTGCCAGTAGTATTCGGGGAGCGAACACCGGGGAGCTGTTTTTT. It codes for CASSIRGANTGELFF.